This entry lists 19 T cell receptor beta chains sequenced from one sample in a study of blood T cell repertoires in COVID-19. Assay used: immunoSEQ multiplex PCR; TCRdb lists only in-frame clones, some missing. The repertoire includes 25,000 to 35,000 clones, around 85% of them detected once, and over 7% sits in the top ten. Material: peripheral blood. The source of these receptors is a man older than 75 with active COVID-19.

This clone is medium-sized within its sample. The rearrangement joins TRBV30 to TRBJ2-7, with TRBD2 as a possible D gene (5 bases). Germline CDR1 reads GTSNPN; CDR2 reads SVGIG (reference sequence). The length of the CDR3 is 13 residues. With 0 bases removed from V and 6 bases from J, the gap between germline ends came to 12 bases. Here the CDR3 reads CAWSVAALAEQYF. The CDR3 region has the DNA TGTGCCTGGAGTGTAGCGGCGTTAGCCGAGCAGTACTTC. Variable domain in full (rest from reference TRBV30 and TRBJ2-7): SQTIHQWPATLVQPVGSPLSLECTVEGTSNPNLYWYRQAAGRGLQLLFYSVGIGQISSEVPQNLSASRPQDRQFILSSKKLLLSDSGFYLCAWSVAALAEQYFGPGTRLTVT.

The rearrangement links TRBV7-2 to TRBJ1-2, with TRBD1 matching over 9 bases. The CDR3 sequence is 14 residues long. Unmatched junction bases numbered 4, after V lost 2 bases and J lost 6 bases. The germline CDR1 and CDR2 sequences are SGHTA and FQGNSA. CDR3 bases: TGTGCCAGCAGCTTAACAGGGGGCTATGATGGCTACACCTTC. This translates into CASSLTGGYDGYTF. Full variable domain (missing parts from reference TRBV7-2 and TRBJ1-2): GAGVSQSPSNKVTEKGKDVELRCDPISGHTALYWYRQSLGQGLEFLIYFQGNSAPDKSGLPSDRFSAERTGGSVSTLTIQRTQQEDSAVYLCASSLTGGYDGYTFGSGTRLTVV.

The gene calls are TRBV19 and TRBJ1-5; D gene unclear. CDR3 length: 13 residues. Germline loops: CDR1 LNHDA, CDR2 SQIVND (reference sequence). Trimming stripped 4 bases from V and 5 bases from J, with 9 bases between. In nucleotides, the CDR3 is TGTGCCAGTAGTAACGGGGTCCATCAGCCCCAGCATTTT. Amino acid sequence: CASSNGVHQPQHF.

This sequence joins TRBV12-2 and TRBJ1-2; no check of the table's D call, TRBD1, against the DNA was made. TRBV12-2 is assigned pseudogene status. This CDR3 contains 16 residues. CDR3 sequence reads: CASRSYQGAHNYGYTF. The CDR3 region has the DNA TGTGCAAGTCGCTCTTATCAGGGGGCTCACAACTATGGCTACACCTTC.

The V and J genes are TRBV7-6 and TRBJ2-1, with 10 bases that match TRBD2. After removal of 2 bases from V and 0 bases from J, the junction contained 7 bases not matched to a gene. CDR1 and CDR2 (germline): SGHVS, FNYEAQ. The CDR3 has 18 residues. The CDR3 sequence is CASSLYPLAGASYNEQFF. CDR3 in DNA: TGTGCCAGCAGCTTATACCCCCTAGCGGGGGCCTCCTACAATGAGCAGTTCTTC.

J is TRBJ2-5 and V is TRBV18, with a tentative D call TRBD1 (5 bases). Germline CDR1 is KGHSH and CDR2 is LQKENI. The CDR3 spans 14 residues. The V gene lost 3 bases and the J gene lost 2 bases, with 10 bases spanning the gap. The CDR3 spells CASSPGREQETQYF. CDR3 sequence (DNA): TGTGCCAGCTCACCGGGGCGCGAGCAAGAGACCCAGTACTTC.

The CDR3 is CSVEDRGGASTDTQYF. The CDR3 region has the DNA TGCAGCGTTGAAGATCGAGGCGGGGCGAGCACAGATACGCAGTATTTT. The chain employs TRBV29-1 and TRBJ2-3; tentatively, D is TRBD2 (6 bases). V lost 0 bases, J lost 0 bases, and 13 bases lay in between. Germline V CDR1 and CDR2: SQVTM, ANQGSEA. This CDR3 region has 16 residues.

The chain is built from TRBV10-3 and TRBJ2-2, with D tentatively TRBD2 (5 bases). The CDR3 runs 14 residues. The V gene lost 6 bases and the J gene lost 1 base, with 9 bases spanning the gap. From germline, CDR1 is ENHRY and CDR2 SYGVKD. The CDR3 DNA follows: TGTGCCATCAGCCCCGGGATGAACACCGGGGAGCTGTTTTTT. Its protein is CAISPGMNTGELFF.

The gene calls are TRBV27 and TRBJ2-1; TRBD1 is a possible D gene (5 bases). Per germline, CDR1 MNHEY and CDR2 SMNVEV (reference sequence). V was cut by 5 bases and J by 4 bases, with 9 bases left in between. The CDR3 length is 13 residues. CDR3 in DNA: TGTGCCAGCAGTATACCAGGGTACAATGAGCAGTTCTTC. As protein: CASSIPGYNEQFF.

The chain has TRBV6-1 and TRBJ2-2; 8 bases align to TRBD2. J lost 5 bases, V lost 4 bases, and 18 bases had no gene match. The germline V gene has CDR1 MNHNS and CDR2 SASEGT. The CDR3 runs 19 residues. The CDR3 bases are TGTGCCAGCAGTGCCCGGGGAGGAGCGGGGGTAACGAGTACCGGGGAGCTGTTTTTT. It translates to CASSARGGAGVTSTGELFF.

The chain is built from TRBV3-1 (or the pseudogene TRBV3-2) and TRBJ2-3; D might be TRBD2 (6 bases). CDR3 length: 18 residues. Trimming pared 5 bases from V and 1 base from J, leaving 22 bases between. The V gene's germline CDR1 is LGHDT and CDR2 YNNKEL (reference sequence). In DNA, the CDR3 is TGTGCCAGCAGCGGAATCGGCGGGGAAAGCTCCCGCACAGATACGCAGTATTTT. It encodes CASSGIGGESSRTDTQYF.

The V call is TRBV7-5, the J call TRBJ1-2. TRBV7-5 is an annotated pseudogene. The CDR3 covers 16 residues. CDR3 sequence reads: CVRSLDGREGGDGYTF. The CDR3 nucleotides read TGTGTCAGAAGCTTAGATGGCAGGGAGGGAGGAGATGGCTACACCTTC.

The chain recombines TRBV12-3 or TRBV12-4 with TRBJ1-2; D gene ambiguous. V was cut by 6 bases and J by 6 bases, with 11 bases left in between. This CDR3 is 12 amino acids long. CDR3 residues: CASSFRGDGYTF. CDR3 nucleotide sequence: TGTGCCAGCAGCTTTCGGGGAGATGGCTACACCTTC.

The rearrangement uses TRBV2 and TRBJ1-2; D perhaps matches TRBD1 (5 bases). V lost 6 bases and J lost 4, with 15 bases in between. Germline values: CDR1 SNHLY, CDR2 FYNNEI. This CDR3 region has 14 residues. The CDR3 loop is CASSPKQRGYGYTF. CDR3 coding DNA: TGTGCCAGCAGCCCGAAGCAAAGGGGCTATGGCTACACCTTC.

The CDR3 sequence is CASSYEGGVRPQHF. As DNA, the CDR3 is TGTGCCAGCAGTTACGAGGGCGGGGTTAGGCCCCAGCATTTT. This sequence joins TRBV6-6 and TRBJ1-5; D not resolved. From germline, CDR1 is MNHNY and CDR2 SVGAGI (reference sequence). Trimming pared 2 bases from V and 9 bases from J, leaving 14 bases between. The CDR3 has 14 residues.

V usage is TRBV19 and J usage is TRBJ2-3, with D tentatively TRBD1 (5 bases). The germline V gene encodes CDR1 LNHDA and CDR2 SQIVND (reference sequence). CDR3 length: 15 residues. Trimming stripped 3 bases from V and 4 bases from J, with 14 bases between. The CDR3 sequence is CASSITGPRADTQYF. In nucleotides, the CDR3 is TGTGCCAGTAGTATTACAGGTCCACGGGCAGATACGCAGTATTTT.

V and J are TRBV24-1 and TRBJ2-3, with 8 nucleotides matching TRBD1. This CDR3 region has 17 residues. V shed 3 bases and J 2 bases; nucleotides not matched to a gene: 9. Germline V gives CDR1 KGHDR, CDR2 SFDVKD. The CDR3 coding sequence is TGTGCCACCAGTGATCAGGGGGCCTTGGGGAACACAGATACGCAGTATTTT. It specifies CATSDQGALGNTDTQYF.

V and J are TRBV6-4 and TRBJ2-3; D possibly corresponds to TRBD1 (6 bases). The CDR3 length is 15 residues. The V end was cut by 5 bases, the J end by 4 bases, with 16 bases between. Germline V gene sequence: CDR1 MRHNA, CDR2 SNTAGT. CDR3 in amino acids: CASSSSKTGADTQYF. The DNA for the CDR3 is TGTGCCAGCAGTTCGTCGAAGACAGGCGCAGATACGCAGTATTTT.

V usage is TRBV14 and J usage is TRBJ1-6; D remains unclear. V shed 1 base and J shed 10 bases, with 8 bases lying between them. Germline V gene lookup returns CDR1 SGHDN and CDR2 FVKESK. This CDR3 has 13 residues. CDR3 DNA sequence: TGTGCCAGCAGCCAAGTAGATTGGTCACCCCTCCACTTT. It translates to CASSQVDWSPLHF.